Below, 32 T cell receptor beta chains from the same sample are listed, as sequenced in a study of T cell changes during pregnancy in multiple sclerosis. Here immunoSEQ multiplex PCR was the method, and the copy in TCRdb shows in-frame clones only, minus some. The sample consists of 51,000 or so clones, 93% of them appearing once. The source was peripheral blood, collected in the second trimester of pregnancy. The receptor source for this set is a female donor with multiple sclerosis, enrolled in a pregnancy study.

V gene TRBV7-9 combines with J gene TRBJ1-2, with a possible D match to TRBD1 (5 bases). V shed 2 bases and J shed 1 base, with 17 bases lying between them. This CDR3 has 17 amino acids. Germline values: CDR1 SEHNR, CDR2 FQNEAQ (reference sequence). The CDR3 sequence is CASSLLAGTVVNYGYTF. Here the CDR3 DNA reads TGTGCCAGCAGCTTACTCGCGGGGACGGTCGTTAACTATGGCTACACCTTC.

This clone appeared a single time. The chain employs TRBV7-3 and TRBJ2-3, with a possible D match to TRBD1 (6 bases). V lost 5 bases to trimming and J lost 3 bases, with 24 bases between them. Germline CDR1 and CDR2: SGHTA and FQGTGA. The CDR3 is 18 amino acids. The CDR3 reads CASSIAYYRALETDTQYF. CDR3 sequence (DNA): TGTGCCAGCAGCATCGCCTATTACAGGGCCTTGGAAACAGATACGCAGTATTTT.

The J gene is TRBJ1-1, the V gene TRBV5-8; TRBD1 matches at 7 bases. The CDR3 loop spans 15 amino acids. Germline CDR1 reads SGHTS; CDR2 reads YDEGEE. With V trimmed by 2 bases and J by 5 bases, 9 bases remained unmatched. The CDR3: CASSFYRQGGTEAFF. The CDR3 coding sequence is TGTGCCAGCAGCTTTTACCGACAGGGTGGGACTGAAGCTTTCTTT.

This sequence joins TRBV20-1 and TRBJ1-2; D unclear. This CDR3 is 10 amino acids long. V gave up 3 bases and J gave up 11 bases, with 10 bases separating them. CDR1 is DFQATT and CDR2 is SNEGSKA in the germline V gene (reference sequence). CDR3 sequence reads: CSARTRGYTF. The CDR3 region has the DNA TGCAGTGCTAGGACGAGAGGATACACCTTC.

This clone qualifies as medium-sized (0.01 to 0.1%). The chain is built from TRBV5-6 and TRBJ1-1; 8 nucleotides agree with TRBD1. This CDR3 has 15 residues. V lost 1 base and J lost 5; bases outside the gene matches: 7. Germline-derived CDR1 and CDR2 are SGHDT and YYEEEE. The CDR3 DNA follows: TGTGCCAGCAGCTTGATAGGACAGGGCCGTACTGAAGCTTTCTTT. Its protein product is CASSLIGQGRTEAFF.

CDR3 sequence reads: CASLPGNTEAFF. For the CDR3, the DNA is TGCGCCAGCCTCCCGGGGAACACTGAAGCTTTCTTT. The chain uses TRBV10-2 and TRBJ1-1, with D unresolved. Looked up from germline, CDR1 is WSHSY and CDR2 is SAAADI. The V and J ends lost 8 bases and 1 base respectively, with 8 bases between them. The CDR3 loop spans 12 amino acids.

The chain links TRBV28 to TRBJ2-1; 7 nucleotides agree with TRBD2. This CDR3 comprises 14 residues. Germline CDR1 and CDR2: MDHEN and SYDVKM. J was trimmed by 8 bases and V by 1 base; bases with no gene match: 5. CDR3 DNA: TGTGCCAGCAGTTTATCCGGGAGGTTTCATGAGCAGTTCTTC. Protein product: CASSLSGRFHEQFF.

Written as DNA, the CDR3 is TGTGCCAGTAGGGGACTAGCGGAGGTGACCCAGTACTTC. It codes for CASRGLAEVTQYF. The chain joins TRBV19 to TRBJ2-5; 11 bases are shared with TRBD2. The CDR3 extends over 13 amino acids. V shed 6 bases, J shed 7 bases, and the junction held 4 bases outside the gene matches. Germline assignment: CDR1 LNHDA and CDR2 SQIVND (reference sequence). Combining the CDR3 with reference TRBV19 and TRBJ2-5 gives the whole variable domain DGGITQSPKYLFRKEGQNVTLSCEQNLNHDAMYWYRQDPGQGLRLIYYSQIVNDFQKGDIAEGYSVSREKKESFPLTVTSAQKNPTAFYLCASRGLAEVTQYFGPGTRLLVL.

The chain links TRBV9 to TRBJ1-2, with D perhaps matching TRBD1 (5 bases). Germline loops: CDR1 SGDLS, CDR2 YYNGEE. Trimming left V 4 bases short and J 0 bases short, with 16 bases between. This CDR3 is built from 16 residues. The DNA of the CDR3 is TGTGCCAGCAGCAGTAGTGGGGCTGGGGCTAACTATGGCTACACCTTC. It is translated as CASSSSGAGANYGYTF.

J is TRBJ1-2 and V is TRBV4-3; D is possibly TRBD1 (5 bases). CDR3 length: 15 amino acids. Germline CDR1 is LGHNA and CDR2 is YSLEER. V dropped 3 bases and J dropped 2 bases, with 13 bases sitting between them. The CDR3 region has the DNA TGCGCCAGCAGCCACGCGTGGGCAGGGAACTATGGCTACACCTTC. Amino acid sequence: CASSHAWAGNYGYTF.

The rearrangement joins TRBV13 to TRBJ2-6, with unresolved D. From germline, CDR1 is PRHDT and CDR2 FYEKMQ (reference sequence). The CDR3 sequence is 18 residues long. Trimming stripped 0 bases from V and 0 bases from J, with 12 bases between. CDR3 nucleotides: TGTGCCAGCAGCTTAGGCCTCGCTCCTACCTCTGGGGCCAACGTCCTGACTTTC. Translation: CASSLGLAPTSGANVLTF.

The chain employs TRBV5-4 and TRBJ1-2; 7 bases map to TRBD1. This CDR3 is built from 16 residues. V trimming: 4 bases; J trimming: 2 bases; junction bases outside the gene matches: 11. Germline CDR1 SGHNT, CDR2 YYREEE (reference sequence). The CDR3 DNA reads TGTGCCAGCAGCACTGGACCCGGCAGGGGGAACTATGGCTACACCTTC. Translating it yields CASSTGPGRGNYGYTF.

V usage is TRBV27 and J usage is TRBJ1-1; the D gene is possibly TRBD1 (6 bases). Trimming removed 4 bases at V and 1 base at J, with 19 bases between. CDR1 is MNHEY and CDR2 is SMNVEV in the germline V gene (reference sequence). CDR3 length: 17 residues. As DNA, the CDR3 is TGTGCCAGCAGTTCCCCGCTGATCGCAGGGGAGAACACTGAAGCTTTCTTT. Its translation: CASSSPLIAGENTEAFF.

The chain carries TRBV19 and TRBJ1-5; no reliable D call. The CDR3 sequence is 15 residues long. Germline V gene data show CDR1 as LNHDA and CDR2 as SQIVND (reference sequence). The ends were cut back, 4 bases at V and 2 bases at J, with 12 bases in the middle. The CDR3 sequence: CASSKDPRGNQPQHF. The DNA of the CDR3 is TGTGCCAGTAGTAAGGACCCGAGGGGCAATCAGCCCCAGCATTTT.

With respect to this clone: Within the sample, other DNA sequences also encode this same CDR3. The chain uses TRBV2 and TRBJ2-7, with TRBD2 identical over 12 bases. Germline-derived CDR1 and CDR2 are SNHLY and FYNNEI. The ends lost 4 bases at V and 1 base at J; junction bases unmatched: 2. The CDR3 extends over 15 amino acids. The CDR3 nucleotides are TGTGCCAGCAGTGCGACTAGCGGGAGTTCCTACGAGCAGTACTTC. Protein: CASSATSGSSYEQYF.

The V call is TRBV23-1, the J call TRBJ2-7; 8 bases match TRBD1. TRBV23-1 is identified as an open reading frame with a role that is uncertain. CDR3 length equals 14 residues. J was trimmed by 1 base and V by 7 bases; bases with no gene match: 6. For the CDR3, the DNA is TGCGCCAGCATTCCGGGACAGGTGTCCTACGAGCAGTACTTC. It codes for CASIPGQVSYEQYF.

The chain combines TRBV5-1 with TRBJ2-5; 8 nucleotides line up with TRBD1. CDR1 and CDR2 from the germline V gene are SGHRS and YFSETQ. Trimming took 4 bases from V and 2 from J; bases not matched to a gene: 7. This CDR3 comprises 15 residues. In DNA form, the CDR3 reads TGCGCCAGCAGCCGGGACAGGCGGATTCAAGAGACCCAGTACTTC. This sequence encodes CASSRDRRIQETQYF.

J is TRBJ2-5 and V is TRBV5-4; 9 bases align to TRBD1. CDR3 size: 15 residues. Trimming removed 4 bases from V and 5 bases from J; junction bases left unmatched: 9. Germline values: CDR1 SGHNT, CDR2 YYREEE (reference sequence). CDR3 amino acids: CASSVPGTGQETQYF. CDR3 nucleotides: TGTGCCAGCAGCGTTCCCGGGACAGGGCAGGAGACCCAGTACTTC.

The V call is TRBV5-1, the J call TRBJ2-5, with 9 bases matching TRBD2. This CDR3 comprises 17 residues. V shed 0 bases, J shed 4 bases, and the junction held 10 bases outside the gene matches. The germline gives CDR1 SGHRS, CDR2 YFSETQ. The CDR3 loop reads CASSLGSGSGISETQYF. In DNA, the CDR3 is TGCGCCAGCAGCTTGGGTAGCGGGAGTGGGATCTCAGAGACCCAGTACTTC.

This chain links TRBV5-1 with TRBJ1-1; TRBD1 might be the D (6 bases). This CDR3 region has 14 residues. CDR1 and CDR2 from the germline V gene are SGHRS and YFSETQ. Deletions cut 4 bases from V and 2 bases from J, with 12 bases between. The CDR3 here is CASSERDTNTEAFF. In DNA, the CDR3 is TGCGCCAGCAGCGAACGGGACACCAACACTGAAGCTTTCTTT.

CDR3 sequence: CASKSGFYEPQHF. The CDR3 DNA sequence: TGTGCCAGCAAATCAGGGTTTTATGAGCCCCAGCATTTT. V usage is TRBV28 and J usage is TRBJ1-5, with D tentatively TRBD1 (5 bases). Deletions cut 7 bases from V and 8 bases from J, with 15 bases between. Germline-derived CDR1 and CDR2 are MDHEN and SYDVKM. The CDR3 totals 13 residues.

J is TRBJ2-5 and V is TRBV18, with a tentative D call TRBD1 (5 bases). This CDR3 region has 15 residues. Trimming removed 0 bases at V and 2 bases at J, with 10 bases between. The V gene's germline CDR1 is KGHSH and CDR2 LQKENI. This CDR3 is CASSPPWPGQETQYF. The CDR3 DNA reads TGTGCCAGCTCACCACCCTGGCCAGGGCAAGAGACCCAGTACTTC.

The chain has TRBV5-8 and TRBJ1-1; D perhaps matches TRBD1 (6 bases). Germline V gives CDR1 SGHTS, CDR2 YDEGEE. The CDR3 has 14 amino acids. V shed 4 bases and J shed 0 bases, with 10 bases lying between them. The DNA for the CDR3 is TGTGCCAGCAGCAGGGGACACATGAACACTGAAGCTTTCTTT. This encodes CASSRGHMNTEAFF.

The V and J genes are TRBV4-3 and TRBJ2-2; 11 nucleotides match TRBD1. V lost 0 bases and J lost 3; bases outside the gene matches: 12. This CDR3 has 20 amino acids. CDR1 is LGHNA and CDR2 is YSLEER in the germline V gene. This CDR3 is CASSQDLRTGGPSHTGELFF. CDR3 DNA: TGCGCCAGCAGCCAAGATCTTCGGACAGGGGGCCCTTCCCACACCGGGGAGCTGTTTTTT.

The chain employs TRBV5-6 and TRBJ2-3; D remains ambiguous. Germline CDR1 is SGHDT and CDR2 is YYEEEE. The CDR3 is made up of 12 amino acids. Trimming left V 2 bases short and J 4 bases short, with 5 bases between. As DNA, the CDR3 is TGTGCCAGCAGCTTTCTGTCAGATACGCAGTATTTT. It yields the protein CASSFLSDTQYF.

The CDR3 DNA reads as TGTGCCAGCAGCGTAGCCTGGGCGGCTAGCGGGAGCGGGTCCACAGATACGCAGTATTTT. As protein: CASSVAWAASGSGSTDTQYF. The chain has TRBV9 and TRBJ2-3; 10 bases line up with TRBD2. CDR1 SGDLS and CDR2 YYNGEE come from the germline V gene. The V gene end was trimmed by 0 bases and the J gene end by 2 bases; junction bases not matched to a gene: 15. The CDR3 contains 20 residues.

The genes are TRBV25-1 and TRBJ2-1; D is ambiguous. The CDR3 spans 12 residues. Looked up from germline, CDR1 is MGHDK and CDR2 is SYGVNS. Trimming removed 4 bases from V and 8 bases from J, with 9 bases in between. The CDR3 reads CASSVRVDEQFF. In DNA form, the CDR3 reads TGTGCCAGCAGTGTCCGCGTCGATGAGCAGTTCTTC.

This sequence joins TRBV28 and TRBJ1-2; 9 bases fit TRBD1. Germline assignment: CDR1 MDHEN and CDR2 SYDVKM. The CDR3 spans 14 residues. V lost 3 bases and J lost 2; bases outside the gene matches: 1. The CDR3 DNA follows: TGTGCCAGCAGTTTTGGGACAGGGAACTATGGCTACACCTTC. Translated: CASSFGTGNYGYTF.

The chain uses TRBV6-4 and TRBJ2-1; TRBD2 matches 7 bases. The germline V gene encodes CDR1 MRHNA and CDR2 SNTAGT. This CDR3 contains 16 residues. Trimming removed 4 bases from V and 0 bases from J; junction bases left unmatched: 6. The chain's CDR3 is CASSVLAASSYNEQFF. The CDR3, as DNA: TGTGCCAGCAGTGTCCTAGCGGCTAGCTCCTACAATGAGCAGTTCTTC.

This CDR3 reads CASRRGTTYEQYF. The CDR3 DNA is TGTGCCAGCAGACGAGGAACCACCTACGAGCAGTACTTC. The chain carries TRBV6-5 and TRBJ2-7; D unclear. Germline loops: CDR1 MNHEY, CDR2 SVGAGI. Deletions cut 6 bases from V and 2 bases from J, with 11 bases between. This CDR3 spans 13 amino acids.

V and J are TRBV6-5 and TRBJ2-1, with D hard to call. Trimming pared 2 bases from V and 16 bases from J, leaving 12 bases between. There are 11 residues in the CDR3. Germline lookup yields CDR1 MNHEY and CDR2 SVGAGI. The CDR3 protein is CASSYPPLTFF. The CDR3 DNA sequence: TGTGCCAGCAGTTACCCTCCACTAACCTTCTTC.

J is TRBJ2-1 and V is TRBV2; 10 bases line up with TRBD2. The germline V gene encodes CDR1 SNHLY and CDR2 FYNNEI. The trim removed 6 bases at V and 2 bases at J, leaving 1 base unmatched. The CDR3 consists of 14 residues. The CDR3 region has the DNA TGTGCCAGCAGAACTAGCGGGACCTACAATGAGCAGTTCTTC. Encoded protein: CASRTSGTYNEQFF.